The clone carrying this TCR beta chain was detected ten times or more. Its antigen remains unidentified. The read halts 3 residues ahead of the CDR3 end, with the missing end drawn from the germline J gene. This entry belongs to a study of T cell clonality in common variable immunodeficiency. Findings and caveats of the study: Compared with healthy controls, CVID subjects showed increased TCRbeta clonality, mostly in about a third. Common variable immunodeficiency TCR beta sequences reportedly had fewer deletions and N-nucleotide insertions.

Control and CVID samples contributed equal amounts of genomic DNA. Clones were read by immunoSEQ multiplex PCR, and TCRdb kept only the in-frame ones, dropping some. Sampling found fewer than 55,000 clones, none seen once. The CDR3 is 15 amino acids. Germline loops: CDR1 SGHNT, CDR2 YENEEA. V trimming: 5 bases; J trimming: 1 base; junction bases outside the gene matches: 5. Blood samples were heparinized, about 4.5 to 8.5 ml per donor. The chain uses TRBV11-3 and TRBJ2-3; TRBD2 matches at 8 bases. Sequencing input: peripheral blood mononuclear cells. The receptor was isolated from a person between 18 and 69 years old in good health. The CDR3 here is CASSPRRGGTDTQYF. The covered CDR3 bases are TGTGCCAGCAGCCCCCGGCGGGGGGGCACAGATACG. The full variable domain, in which reference TRBV11-3 and TRBJ2-3 provide the parts outside the CDR3, is EAGVVQSPRYKIIEKKQPVAFWCNPISGHNTLYWYLQNLGQGPELLIRYENEEAVDDSQLPKDRFSAERLKGVDSTLKIQPAELGDSAVYLCASSPRRGGTDTQYFGPGTRLTVL.